Listed below are T cell receptor beta chains from one sample, sequenced in a study of blood T cells in healthy people across ages. TCRdb reprocessed the 5' RACE reads via MiXCR and lists one record per CDR3 protein. The sample holds hundreds of thousands of distinct CDR3 sequences; under 30% are singletons and the top ten take around 3%. These data also formed part of another study, on T cells of mothers and their children.

The sequenced sample was blood. These receptors were obtained from a boy aged 10-17 years in good health. CDR3s include the opening cysteine and the closing phenylalanine or tryptophan. Fields, in order: clone size, CDR3 length, J gene, D gene, V gene, CDR3 DNA, CDR3 protein. D genes are given only for firm matches. For some rows the clone size is stated as once, few or many, or as a class when expanded; others skip it.

few	15	TRBJ2-2	.	TRBV15	TGTGCCACCAGCAGAGGAACCAGCCCCACCGGGGAGCTGTTTTTT	CATSRGTSPTGELFF
.	13	TRBJ1-5	TRBD1	TRBV5-6	TGTGCCAGCACCTCAGGGGGCGATCAGCCCCAGCATTTT	CASTSGGDQPQHF
few	14	TRBJ1-4	.	TRBV6-5	TGTGCCAGCAGTTTACAACGCCGTAATGAAAAACTGTTTTTT	CASSLQRRNEKLFF
.	13	TRBJ1-4	.	TRBV28	TGTGCCATAGGGGGGGCCATAGTAGAAAAACTGTTTTTT	CAIGGAIVEKLFF
.	15	TRBJ1-5	TRBD1	TRBV6-6	TGTGCCAGCAGCCCCTCAGACAGGGGGAATCAGCCCCAGCATTTT	CASSPSDRGNQPQHF
few	16	TRBJ2-1	TRBD1	TRBV28	TGTGCCAGCAGTTTCCCCGGGACAGAATTAATATATGAGCGGTTCTTC	CASSFPGTELIYERFF
.	11	TRBJ1-1	.	TRBV29-1	TGCAGCGTTATGGGGCGGACTGAAGCTTTCTTT	CSVMGRTEAFF
.	18	TRBJ2-1	TRBD2	TRBV5-1	TGCGCCAGCAGTATTTCTAGTGGCGGGGGGGCCGGTTCACATGAGCAGTTCTTC	CASSISSGGGAGSHEQFF
.	13	TRBJ2-1	.	TRBV3-1	TGTGCCAGCAGCCAGTTAGAACTCCATGAGCAGTTCTTC	CASSQLELHEQFF
.	13	TRBJ2-1	.	TRBV5-1	TGCGCCAGTGGGAACCAGGGACCTAATGAGCAGTTCTTC	CASGNQGPNEQFF
.	13	TRBJ2-5	.	TRBV5-1	TGCGCCAGCAGCACGACTGATCTGGAGACCCAGTACTTC	CASSTTDLETQYF
.	17	TRBJ2-2	.	TRBV10-3	TGTGCCATCAGTACTTACCTCGGGACGCAAAACACCGGGGAGCTGTTTTTT	CAISTYLGTQNTGELFF
.	16	TRBJ2-7	.	TRBV4-1	TGCGCCAGCAGCCCAACAGCTAGGGGCCGCCAGGACGAGCAGTACTTC	CASSPTARGRQDEQYF
.	15	TRBJ2-7	TRBD1	TRBV9	TGTGCCAGCAGCGGGTACAGGGACAGGTCTCGGGAGCAGTACTTC	CASSGYRDRSREQYF
few	15	TRBJ1-4	.	TRBV12-3/TRBV12-4	TGTGCCAGCAGTGGTGACTGGTTTACTAATGAAAAACTGTTTTTT	CASSGDWFTNEKLFF
few	17	TRBJ2-7	TRBD1	TRBV6-5	TGTGCCAGCAGTTATGGAATCCCCGGGACAGTCTCCTACGAGCAGTACTTC	CASSYGIPGTVSYEQYF